The T cell receptor (beta chain) described here comes from a study of T cells in Graves' hyperthyroidism and ophthalmopathy. Study-level findings and limits: Blood shared most expanded thyroid clonotypes above 0.001.

Uncontrolled infection, other autoimmune disease, pregnancy or lactation led to exclusion. Used for diagnoses were clinical symptoms, serum thyroxine and TRAb, thyroid ultrasound and orbital computed tomography. PBMCs were sourced from roughly 10 ml fresh peripheral blood. Researchers amplified the TCR beta CDR3 regions from RNA transcripts. The primer set for the first-round RT-PCR of the TCR CDR3 was HTBI. MiXCR was run by TCRdb on the multiplex PCR reads, yielding one entry per CDR3 protein. The table includes about 34,000 distinct CDR3 sequences, 45% to 55% detected once. Comments on this clonotype: Antigen unknown.

This receptor was obtained from a middle-aged woman with Graves' ophthalmopathy. Sequencing was done on a sample of blood.

In DNA form, the CDR3 reads TGCAGTGCTAGAGATCGCGTCAGGGGACTGTTGAATTCACCCCTCCACTTT. Translated: CSARDRVRGLLNSPLHF. The chain couples TRBV20-1 to TRBJ1-6; a weak D match, TRBD1 (6 bases). The CDR3 length is 17 residues. Per the germline V gene, CDR1 is DFQATT and CDR2 is SNEGSKA (reference sequence). Deletions cut 0 bases from V and 7 bases from J, with 19 bases between.